This TCR beta chain was identified in a study of cytomegalovirus exposure and HLA in healthy donors. The wider study: Sequencing of about 179 million T cells in an earlier analysis found 100 million to 140 million unique TCR beta sequences. Regarding the study as a whole: Another analysis was done later, and it associated 16,951 TCR beta sequences with HLA alleles at 0.05 false discovery rate. There were a few CMV-associated chains whose specificity for CMV antigens was confirmed in vitro.

The junction had 10 bases not matched to a gene; V was cut back by 4 bases and J by 6 bases. This CDR3 region has 17 residues. Germline V CDR1 and CDR2: SEHNR, FQNEAQ (reference sequence). This clone was observed once. Its antigen is still unknown. These donors counted as nominally healthy when sampled, but unrecorded immune exposures were likely. The PCR had 60 Vbeta and 13 Jbeta primers. Clones were read by immunoSEQ multiplex PCR, and TCRdb kept only the in-frame ones, dropping some. Of 110,000 to 150,000 clones in the sample, 75% to 80% were seen once. The material sequenced was PBMCs. The sequence was collected from a male donor in good health and CMV-seronegative. This sequence joins TRBV7-9 and TRBJ2-3; 13 bases agree with TRBD2. The CDR3 here is CASSYRTGLAGSDTQYF. The CDR3 bases are TGTGCCAGCAGCTACAGAACGGGACTAGCGGGGTCGGATACGCAGTATTTT.